This TCR beta chain originates from a study of blood T cell repertoires in COVID-19. There are 12 residues in the CDR3. Germline lookup yields CDR1 GTSNPN and CDR2 SVGIG (reference sequence). Trimming cost V 8 bases and J 7 bases; bases outside gene matches: 7. Clones were sequenced by immunoSEQ multiplex PCR, and TCRdb holds only the in-frame ones, with some missing. This repertoire shows some 200,000 clones, roughly four fifths found once; its top ten account for 13% to 15%. The sample was peripheral blood. The gene calls are TRBV30 and TRBJ2-2; 7 positions match TRBD1. The receptor's source is a man younger than 40 with active or convalescent COVID-19. For the CDR3, the DNA is TGTGCCAACGACAGGGCGGTCGGGGAGCTGTTTTTT. Its protein product is CANDRAVGELFF.